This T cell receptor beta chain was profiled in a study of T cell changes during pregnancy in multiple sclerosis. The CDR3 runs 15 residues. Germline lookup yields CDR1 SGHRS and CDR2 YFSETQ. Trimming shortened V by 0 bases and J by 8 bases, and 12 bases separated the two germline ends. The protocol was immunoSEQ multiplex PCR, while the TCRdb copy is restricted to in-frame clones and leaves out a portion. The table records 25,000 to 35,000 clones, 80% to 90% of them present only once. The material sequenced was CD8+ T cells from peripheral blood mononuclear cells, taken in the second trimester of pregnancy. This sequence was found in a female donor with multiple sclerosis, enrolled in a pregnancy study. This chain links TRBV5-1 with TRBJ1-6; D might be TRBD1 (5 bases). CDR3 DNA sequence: TGCGCCAGCAGCTTGGGGGGGGAAGGGCATTCACCCCTCCACTTT. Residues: CASSLGGEGHSPLHF.